The clone carrying this TCR beta chain was seen only a few times. Its antigen is not known. Trimming removed 4 bases from V and 0 bases from J, with 9 bases in between. CDR1 GTSNPN and CDR2 SVGIG come from the germline V gene (reference sequence). The CDR3 totals 14 residues. This sample stems from a study of shared clonotypes between healthy human individuals. Study findings and constraints: Tissue TCR repertoires likely differ from these blood-only repertoires.

In the study's own analysis: ImmunoSEQ only sent back junction sequences with no quality scores, so filtering was done differently. Method: immunoSEQ multiplex PCR; TCRdb's copy keeps in-frame clones and lacks some. That table supplies the V and J calls and clone size; D and trimming were determined from the DNA. The sample consists of about half a million clones, 81% of them appearing once. Adults of Caucasian background living in Nashville, Tennessee made up all donors. Input material: PBMCs. This chain joins TRBV30 and TRBJ2-2, with D tentatively TRBD2 (6 bases). The clonotype originates from a woman between 40 and 55 years old in good health. Some clones in this sample may be carry-over from other donors' samples. CDR3: CAWTRLANTGELFF. CDR3 in DNA: TGTGCCTGGACCCGACTAGCGAACACCGGGGAGCTGTTTTTT. The full variable domain, its missing parts supplied by reference TRBV30 and TRBJ2-2, is SQTIHQWPATLVQPVGSPLSLECTVEGTSNPNLYWYRQAAGRGLQLLFYSVGIGQISSEVPQNLSASRPQDRQFILSSKKLLLSDSGFYLCAWTRLANTGELFFGEGSRLTVL.